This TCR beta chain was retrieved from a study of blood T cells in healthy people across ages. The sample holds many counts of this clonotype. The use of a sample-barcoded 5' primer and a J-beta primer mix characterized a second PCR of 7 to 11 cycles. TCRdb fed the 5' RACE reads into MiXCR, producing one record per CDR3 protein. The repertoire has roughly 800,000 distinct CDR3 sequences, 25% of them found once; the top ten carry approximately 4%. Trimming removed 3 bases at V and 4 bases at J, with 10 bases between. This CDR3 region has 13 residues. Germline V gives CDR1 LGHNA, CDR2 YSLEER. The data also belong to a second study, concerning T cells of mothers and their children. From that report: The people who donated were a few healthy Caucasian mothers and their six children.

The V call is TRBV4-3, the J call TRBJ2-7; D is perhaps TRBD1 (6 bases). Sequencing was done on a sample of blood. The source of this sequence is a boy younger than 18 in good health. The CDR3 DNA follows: TGCGCCAGCAGCCATCGCCAGGGGTACGAGCAGTACTTC. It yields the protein CASSHRQGYEQYF.